Reported below is one TCR beta chain. Its antigen is as yet unknown. 10 ml of fresh peripheral blood supplied the PBMCs. V lost 4 bases to trimming and J lost 8 bases, with 14 bases between them. CDR1 MNHEY and CDR2 SMNVEV come from the germline V gene (reference sequence). This CDR3 contains 13 residues. The sample belongs to a study of T cells in Graves' hyperthyroidism and ophthalmopathy. General study findings and limits: Most expanded thyroid clonotypes above 0.001 recurred in blood. Before onset, by a median of around 6.1 months, the model predicted ophthalmopathy.

Using RNA transcripts as the source, TCR beta CDR3 regions were amplified. An initial round of RT-PCR targeting the TCR CDR3 relied on the HTBI primer set. One entry per CDR3 protein results from TCRdb running MiXCR on the multiplex PCR reads. The sample records approximately 870,000 distinct CDR3 sequences, about two fifths being singletons. Source material: blood. The genes are TRBV27 and TRBJ1-2, with TRBD1 as a possible D gene (6 bases). The receptor comes from a man aged 18-30 years with Graves' hyperthyroidism. The chain's CDR3 is CASSWGLQAGYTF. For the CDR3, the DNA is TGTGCCAGCAGTTGGGGGCTCCAGGCGGGCTACACCTTC.